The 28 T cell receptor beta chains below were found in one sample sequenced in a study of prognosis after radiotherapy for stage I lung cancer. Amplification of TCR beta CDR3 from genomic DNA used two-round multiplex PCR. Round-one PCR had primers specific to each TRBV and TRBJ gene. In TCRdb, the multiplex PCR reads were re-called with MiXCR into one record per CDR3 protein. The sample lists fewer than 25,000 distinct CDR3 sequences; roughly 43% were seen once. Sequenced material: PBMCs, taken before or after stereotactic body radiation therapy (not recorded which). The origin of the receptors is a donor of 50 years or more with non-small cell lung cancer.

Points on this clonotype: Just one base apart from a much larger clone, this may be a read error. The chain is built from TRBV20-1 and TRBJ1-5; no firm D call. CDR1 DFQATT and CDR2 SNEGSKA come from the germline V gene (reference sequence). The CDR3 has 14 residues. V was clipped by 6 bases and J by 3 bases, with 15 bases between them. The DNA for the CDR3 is TGCAGTGCAACCGGGGTGCGTCCCAATCAGCCCCAGCATTTT. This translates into CSATGVRPNQPQHF.

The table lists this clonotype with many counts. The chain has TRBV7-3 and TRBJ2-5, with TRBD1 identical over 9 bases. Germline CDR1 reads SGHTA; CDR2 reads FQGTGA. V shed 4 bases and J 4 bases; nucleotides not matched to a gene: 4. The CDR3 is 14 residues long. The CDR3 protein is CASSSTGGGETQYF. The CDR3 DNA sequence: TGTGCCAGCAGCTCGACAGGGGGAGGAGAGACCCAGTACTTC.

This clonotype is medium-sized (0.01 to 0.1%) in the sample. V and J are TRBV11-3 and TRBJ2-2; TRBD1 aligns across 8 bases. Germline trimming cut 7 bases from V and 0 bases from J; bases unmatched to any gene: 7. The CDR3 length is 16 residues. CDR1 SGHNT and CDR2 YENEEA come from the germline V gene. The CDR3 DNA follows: TGTGCCAGCACGGGGGCACAGGGGGCGAACACCGGGGAGCTGTTTTTT. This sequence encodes CASTGAQGANTGELFF.

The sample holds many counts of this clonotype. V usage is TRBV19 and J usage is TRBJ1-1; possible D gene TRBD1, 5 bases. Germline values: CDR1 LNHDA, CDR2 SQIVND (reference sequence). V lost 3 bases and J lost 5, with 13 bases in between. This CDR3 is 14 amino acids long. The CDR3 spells CASSMVGVRTEAFF. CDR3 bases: TGTGCCAGTAGTATGGTGGGGGTCCGGACTGAAGCTTTCTTT.

Here the CDR3 reads CASSPSGVPYEQYF. The CDR3 nucleotides read TGTGCCAGCAGCCCTTCAGGGGTCCCCTACGAGCAGTACTTC. This chain uses TRBV7-9 with TRBJ2-7; D is possibly TRBD1 (6 bases). With 5 bases removed from V and 2 bases from J, the gap between germline ends came to 13 bases. The germline V gene has CDR1 SEHNR and CDR2 FQNEAQ (reference sequence). CDR3 length equals 14 residues.

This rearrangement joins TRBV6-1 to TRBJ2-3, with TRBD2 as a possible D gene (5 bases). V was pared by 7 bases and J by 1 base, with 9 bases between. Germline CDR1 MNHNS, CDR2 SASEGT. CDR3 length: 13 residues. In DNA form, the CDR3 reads TGTGCCAGCAACGGGAAGGGCACAGATACGCAGTATTTT. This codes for CASNGKGTDTQYF.

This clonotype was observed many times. The CDR3: CATSDPTEHQPQHF. The DNA for the CDR3 is TGTGCCACCAGTGACCCGACAGAGCATCAGCCCCAGCATTTT. The chain links TRBV24-1 to TRBJ1-5; possible D gene TRBD1, 5 bases. Germline V gene lookup returns CDR1 KGHDR and CDR2 SFDVKD. Trimming left V 4 bases short and J 5 bases short, with 11 bases between. CDR3 size: 14 residues.

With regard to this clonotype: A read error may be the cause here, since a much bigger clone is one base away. CDR3 amino acids: CSVEWDSQETQYF. In DNA form, the CDR3 reads TGCAGCGTTGAGTGGGACAGCCAAGAGACCCAGTACTTC. The chain combines TRBV29-1 with TRBJ2-5, with 7 bases identical to TRBD1. Germline V gene data show CDR1 as SQVTM and CDR2 as ANQGSEA. Trimming at V came to 3 bases and at J to 1 base, leaving 2 bases not matched to a gene. This CDR3 has 13 residues.

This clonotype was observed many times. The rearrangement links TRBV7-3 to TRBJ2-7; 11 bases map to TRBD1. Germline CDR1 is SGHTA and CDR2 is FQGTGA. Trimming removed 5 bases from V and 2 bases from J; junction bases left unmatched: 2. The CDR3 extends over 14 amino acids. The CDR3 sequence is CASSLDRGPYEQYF. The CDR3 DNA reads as TGTGCCAGCAGCCTGGACAGGGGGCCCTACGAGCAGTACTTC.

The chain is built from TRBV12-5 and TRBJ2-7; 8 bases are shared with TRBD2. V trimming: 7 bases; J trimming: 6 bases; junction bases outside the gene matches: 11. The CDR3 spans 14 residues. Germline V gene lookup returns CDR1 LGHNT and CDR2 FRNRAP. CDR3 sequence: CASDRLEGLGEQYF. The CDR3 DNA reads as TGTGCTAGTGACCGGTTAGAGGGACTAGGCGAGCAGTACTTC.

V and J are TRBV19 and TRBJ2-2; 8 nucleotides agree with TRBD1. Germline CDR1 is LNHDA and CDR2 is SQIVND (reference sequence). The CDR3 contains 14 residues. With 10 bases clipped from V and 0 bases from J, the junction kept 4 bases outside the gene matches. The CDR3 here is CATRQGSNTGELFF. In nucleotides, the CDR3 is TGTGCCACCAGACAGGGGTCGAACACCGGGGAGCTGTTTTTT.

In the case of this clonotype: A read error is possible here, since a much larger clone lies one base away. The CDR3 protein is CSSGPFPRAGADTQYF. CDR3 sequence (DNA): TGTTCCAGCGGCCCCTTTCCCAGGGCAGGTGCAGATACGCAGTATTTT. The V and J genes are TRBV9 and TRBJ2-3, with D possibly being TRBD1 or TRBD2 (5 bases each). The CDR3 has 16 amino acids. Germline CDR1 and CDR2: SGDLS and YYNGEE.

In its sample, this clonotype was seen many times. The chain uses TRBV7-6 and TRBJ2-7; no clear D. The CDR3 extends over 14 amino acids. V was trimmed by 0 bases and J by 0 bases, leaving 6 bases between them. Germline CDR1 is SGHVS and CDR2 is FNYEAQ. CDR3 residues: CASSLALFSYEQYF. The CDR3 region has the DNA TGTGCCAGCAGCTTAGCCCTATTCTCCTACGAGCAGTACTTC.

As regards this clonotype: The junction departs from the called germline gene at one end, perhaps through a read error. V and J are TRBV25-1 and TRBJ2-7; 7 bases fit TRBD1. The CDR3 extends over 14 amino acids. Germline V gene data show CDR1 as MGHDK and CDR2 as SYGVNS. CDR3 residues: CASSESGQALEQYF. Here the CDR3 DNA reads TGCGCCAGCAGTGAATCCGGACAGGCTCTGGAGCAGTACTTC.

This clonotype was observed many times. The CDR3 sequence is CASSNRGRDRGTGELFF. CDR3 sequence (DNA): TGTGCCAGTAGTAATCGCGGGAGGGATCGGGGCACCGGGGAGCTGTTTTTT. J is TRBJ2-2 and V is TRBV19; 9 bases map to TRBD2. The germline gives CDR1 LNHDA, CDR2 SQIVND (reference sequence). Trimming removed 4 bases from V and 4 bases from J; junction bases left unmatched: 10. CDR3 length: 17 amino acids.

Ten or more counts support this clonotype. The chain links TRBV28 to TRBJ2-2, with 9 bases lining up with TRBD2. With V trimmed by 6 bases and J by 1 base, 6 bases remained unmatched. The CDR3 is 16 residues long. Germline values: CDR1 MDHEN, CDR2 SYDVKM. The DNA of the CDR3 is TGTGCCAGCAGACCGAATAGCGGGGGGAACACCGGGGAGCTGTTTTTT. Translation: CASRPNSGGNTGELFF.

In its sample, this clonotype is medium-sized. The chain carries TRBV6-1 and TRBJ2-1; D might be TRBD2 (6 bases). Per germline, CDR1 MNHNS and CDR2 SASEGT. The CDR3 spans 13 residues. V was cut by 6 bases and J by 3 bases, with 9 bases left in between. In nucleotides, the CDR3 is TGTGCCAGCAGGGGGACTTACTACAATGAGCAGTTCTTC. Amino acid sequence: CASRGTYYNEQFF.

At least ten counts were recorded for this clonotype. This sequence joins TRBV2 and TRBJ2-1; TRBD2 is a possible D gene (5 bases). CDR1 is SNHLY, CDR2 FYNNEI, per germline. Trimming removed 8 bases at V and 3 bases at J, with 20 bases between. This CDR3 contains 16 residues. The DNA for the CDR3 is TGTGCCAGCGGGAGACCAGGCGTCCCTTTCTACAATGAGCAGTTCTTC. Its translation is CASGRPGVPFYNEQFF.

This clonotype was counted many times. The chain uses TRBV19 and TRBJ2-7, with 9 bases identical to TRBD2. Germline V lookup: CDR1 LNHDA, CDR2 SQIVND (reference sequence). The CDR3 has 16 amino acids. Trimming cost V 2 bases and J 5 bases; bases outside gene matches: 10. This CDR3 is CASSIWLAGDPDEQYF. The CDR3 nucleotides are TGTGCCAGTAGTATATGGTTAGCGGGAGATCCGGACGAGCAGTACTTC.

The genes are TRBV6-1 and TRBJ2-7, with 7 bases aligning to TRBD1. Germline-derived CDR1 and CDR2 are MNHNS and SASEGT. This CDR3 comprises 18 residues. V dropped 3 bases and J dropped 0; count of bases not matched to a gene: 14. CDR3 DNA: TGTGCCAGCAGTGACTCATTAAACGGGACAGCTTTCTCCTACGAGCAGTACTTC. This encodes CASSDSLNGTAFSYEQYF.

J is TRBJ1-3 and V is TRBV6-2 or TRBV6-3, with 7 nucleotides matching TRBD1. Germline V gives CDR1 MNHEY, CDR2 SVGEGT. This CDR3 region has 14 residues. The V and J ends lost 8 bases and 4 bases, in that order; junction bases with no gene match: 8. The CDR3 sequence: CASGEGARGNTIYF. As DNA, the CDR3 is TGTGCCAGCGGAGAGGGGGCGCGCGGAAACACCATATATTTT.

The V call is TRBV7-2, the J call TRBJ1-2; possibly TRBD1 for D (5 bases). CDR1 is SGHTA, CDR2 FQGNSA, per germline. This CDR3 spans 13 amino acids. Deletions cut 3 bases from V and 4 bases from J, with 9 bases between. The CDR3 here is CASSLGQLYGYTF. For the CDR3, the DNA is TGTGCCAGCAGCTTGGGGCAACTCTATGGCTACACCTTC.

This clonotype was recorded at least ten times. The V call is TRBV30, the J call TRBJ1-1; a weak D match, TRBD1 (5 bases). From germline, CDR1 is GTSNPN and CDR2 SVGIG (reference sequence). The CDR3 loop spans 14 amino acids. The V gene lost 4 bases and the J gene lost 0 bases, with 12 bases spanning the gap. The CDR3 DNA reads TGTGCCTGGACCAACAGGTACATGAACACTGAAGCTTTCTTT. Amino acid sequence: CAWTNRYMNTEAFF.

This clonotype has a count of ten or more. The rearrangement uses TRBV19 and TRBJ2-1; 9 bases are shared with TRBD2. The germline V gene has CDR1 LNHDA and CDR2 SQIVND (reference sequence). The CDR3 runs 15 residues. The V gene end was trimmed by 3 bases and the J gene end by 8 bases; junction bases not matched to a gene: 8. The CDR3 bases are TGTGCCAGTAGTATCGGGCGGGAGGGTATCGATGAGCAGTTCTTC. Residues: CASSIGREGIDEQFF.

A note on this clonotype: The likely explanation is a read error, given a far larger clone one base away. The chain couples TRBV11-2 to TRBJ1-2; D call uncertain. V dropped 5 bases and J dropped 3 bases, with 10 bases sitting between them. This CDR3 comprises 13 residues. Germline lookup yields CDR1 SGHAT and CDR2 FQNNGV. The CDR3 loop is CASSPMVDYGYTF. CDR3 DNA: TGTGCCAGCAGCCCAATGGTGGACTATGGCTACACCTTC.

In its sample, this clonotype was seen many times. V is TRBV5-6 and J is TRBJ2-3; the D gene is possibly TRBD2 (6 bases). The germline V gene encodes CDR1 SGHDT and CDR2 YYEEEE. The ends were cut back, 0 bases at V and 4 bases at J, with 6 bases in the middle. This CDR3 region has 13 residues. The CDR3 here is CASSLAGADTQYF. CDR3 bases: TGTGCCAGCAGCTTGGCGGGAGCAGATACGCAGTATTTT.

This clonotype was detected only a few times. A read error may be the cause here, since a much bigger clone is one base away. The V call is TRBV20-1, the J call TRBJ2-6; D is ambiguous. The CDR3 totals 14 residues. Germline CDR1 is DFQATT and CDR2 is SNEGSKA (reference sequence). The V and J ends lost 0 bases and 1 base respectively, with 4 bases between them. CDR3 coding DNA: TGCAGTGCTAGAGACATGTCTGGGGCCAACGTCCTGACTTTC. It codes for CSARDMSGANVLTF.

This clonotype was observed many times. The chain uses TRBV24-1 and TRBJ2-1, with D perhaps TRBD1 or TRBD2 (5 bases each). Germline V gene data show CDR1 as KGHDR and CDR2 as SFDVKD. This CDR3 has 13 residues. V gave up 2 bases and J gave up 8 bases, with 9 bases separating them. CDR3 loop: CATSDSGRDEQFF. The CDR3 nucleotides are TGTGCCACCAGTGATTCGGGGCGGGATGAGCAGTTCTTC.